The source of this TCR beta chain is a study of Graves' ophthalmopathy and Graves' hyperthyroidism. Whole-study context: Peripheral blood was gathered at first diagnosis, ahead of any treatment whatsoever.

Moderate-to-severe activity, with CAS ≥3, NOSPECS ≥4 and duration under 3 months, characterized the donors with ophthalmopathy. Germline V CDR1 and CDR2: MNHNS, SASEGT. Trimming took off 10 bases at V and 0 bases at J, with 15 bases between the two ends. CDR3 length: 14 amino acids. Amplifying from RNA transcripts, the study obtained TCR beta CDR3 regions. RT-PCR was first run with HTBI primers, then multiplex PCR in a second round. Each CDR3 protein gets one entry after TCRdb re-called the multiplex PCR reads with MiXCR. The sample lists under 200,000 distinct CDR3 sequences; more than 30% were seen once.

This receptor was obtained from a woman between 40 and 55 years old with Graves' ophthalmopathy. The gene calls are TRBV6-1 and TRBJ1-1, with no clear D. Sequences were obtained from peripheral blood. As DNA, the CDR3 is TGTGCCAACCAAGAAGGCAACTTGAACACTGAAGCTTTCTTT. This translates into CANQEGNLNTEAFF.